This T cell receptor (beta chain) was sequenced during a study of identical twins' blood T cells. Overall study context: About 50 million reads covered roughly six alpha-chain and roughly six beta-chain libraries. Study results and caveats: Twins shared more top CDR3 clonotypes than unrelated donors did. Even for out-of-frame TCRbeta, twins reportedly shared V gene usage much more than unrelated donors.

One entry per CDR3 protein results from TCRdb running MiXCR on the 5' RACE reads. The sample consists of fewer than 450,000 distinct CDR3 sequences, over 25% of them appearing once. About this clonotype itself: What it binds is unknown.

This sequence originates from a woman between 18 and 50 years old in good health. The source material was PBMCs.

CDR3 nucleotide sequence: TGTGCCAGCAGCGCTGACAGGGGGCGGGCGGTTGGCTACACCTTC. It translates to CASSADRGRAVGYTF. V usage is TRBV3-1 and J usage is TRBJ1-2; 10 positions agree with TRBD1. Germline V gives CDR1 LGHDT, CDR2 YNNKEL (reference sequence). CDR3 length: 15 residues. V was clipped by 5 bases and J by 7 bases; unmatched bases: 10.